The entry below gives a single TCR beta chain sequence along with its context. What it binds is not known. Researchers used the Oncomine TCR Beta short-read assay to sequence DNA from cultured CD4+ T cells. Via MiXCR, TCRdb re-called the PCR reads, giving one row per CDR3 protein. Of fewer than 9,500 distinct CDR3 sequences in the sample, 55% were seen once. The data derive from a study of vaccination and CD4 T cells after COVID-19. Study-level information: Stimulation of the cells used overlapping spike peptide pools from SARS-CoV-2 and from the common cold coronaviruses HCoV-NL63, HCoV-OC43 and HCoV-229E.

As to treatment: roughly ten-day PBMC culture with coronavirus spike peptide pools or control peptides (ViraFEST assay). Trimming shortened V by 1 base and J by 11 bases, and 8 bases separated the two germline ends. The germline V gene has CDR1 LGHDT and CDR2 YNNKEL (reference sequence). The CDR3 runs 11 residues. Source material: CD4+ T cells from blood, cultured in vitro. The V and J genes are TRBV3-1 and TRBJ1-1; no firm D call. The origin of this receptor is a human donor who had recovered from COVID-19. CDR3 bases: TGTGCCAGCAGCCAAGGAGTGAGGGCTTTCTTT. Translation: CASSQGVRAFF. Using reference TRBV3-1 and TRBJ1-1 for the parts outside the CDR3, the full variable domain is DTAVSQTPKYLVTQMGNDKSIKCEQNLGHDTMYWYKQDSKKFLKIMFSYNNKELIINETVPNRFSPKSPDKAHLNLHINSLELGDSAVYFCASSQGVRAFFGQGTRLTVV.